Included here is one T cell receptor beta chain sequence, with context. This CDR3 is 14 amino acids long. Per the germline V gene, CDR1 is SNHLY and CDR2 is FYNNEI. Trimming at V came to 9 bases and at J to 1 base, leaving 2 bases not matched to a gene. Participants were aged roughly 18 to 89 years, lived in under 30 US areas, and enrolled virtually. Participant reports of clinical history set cohort assignment. The assay was immunoSEQ multiplex PCR, and TCRdb's table has in-frame clones only and misses some. This sample has roughly 180,000 clones, with 86% found just once. The data were obtained in a study of blood T cell repertoires in COVID-19. Overall study context: Samples of COVID-19 (acute and convalescent) were obtained from the United States, Italy and Spain. T cells, B-cell-depleted T cells, or PBMCs provided the cDNA or gDNA that served as material.

The receptor's source is a woman younger than 45 who had recovered from COVID-19. The specimen was PBMCs or T cells enriched from blood (not recorded which). The rearrangement uses TRBV2 and TRBJ2-6; 8 bases line up with TRBD2. CDR3 in amino acids: CARGLVSGANVLTF. DNA of the CDR3: TGTGCCAGGGGACTAGTTTCTGGGGCCAACGTCCTGACTTTC.